These T cell receptor beta chains were read from a single sample in a study of blood T cell repertoires in COVID-19. Assay: immunoSEQ multiplex PCR; the TCRdb copy retains only in-frame clones and omits some. The table lists under 400,000 clones, about 87% of them singletons. The specimen was peripheral blood. Receptors were obtained from a woman in her twenties or thirties with COVID-19, enrolled during active disease. Both conserved end residues are part of each CDR3. The D gene is left open where the match is weak. Clone size is given for some rows only: seen once, a few or many times, or a class if the clone is expanded.

cdr3_length	v_call	d_call	clone_size	j_call	cdr3_aa	cdr3_nt
14	TRBV28	TRBD1	NA	TRBJ1-3	CASSFGQGRGTIYF	TGTGCCAGCAGTTTCGGACAGGGTCGGGGCACCATATATTTT
15	TRBV5-5	TRBD2	few	TRBJ2-3	CASSTLAGSTDTQYF	TGTGCCAGCAGCACCTTAGCGGGGAGCACAGATACGCAGTATTTT
16	TRBV7-9	TRBD2	few	TRBJ2-7	CASSLDVGGGTHEQYF	TGTGCCAGCAGCTTAGACGTCGGCGGGGGGACCCACGAGCAGTACTTC
16	TRBV28	NA	once	TRBJ2-1	CASSLWGWGRENEQFF	TGTGCCAGCAGTTTATGGGGGTGGGGTCGGGAGAATGAGCAGTTCTTC
15	TRBV30	NA	NA	TRBJ2-5	CAWSAGGILQETQYF	TGTGCCTGGAGCGCAGGGGGGATACTCCAAGAGACCCAGTACTTC
14	TRBV4-1	TRBD1	NA	TRBJ1-4	CASSQVGQNEKLFF	TGCGCCAGCAGCCAAGTGGGACAGAATGAAAAACTGTTTTTT
15	TRBV9	TRBD1	NA	TRBJ1-3	CASSYTGTDGNTIYF	TGTGCCAGCAGCTACACCGGGACAGACGGAAACACCATATATTTT
12	TRBV2	NA	NA	TRBJ2-5	CASGARSETQYF	TGTGCCAGCGGTGCCAGGTCGGAGACCCAGTACTTC
12	TRBV3-1/TRBV3-2	TRBD1	NA	TRBJ2-4	CASSPGQGQKYF	TGTGCCAGCAGCCCAGGACAGGGACAAAAGTACTTC
16	TRBV14	TRBD1	NA	TRBJ2-1	CASSLGQGIGYNEQFF	TGTGCCAGCAGCCTCGGACAGGGTATAGGGTACAATGAGCAGTTCTTC
14	TRBV19	TRBD2	NA	TRBJ2-3	CASGQRGPTDTQYF	TGTGCCAGCGGGCAGCGGGGGCCCACAGATACGCAGTATTTT
16	TRBV2	TRBD1	few	TRBJ1-3	CASGLGTASSGNTIYF	TGTGCCAGCGGCCTAGGGACAGCGAGCTCTGGAAACACCATATATTTT
15	TRBV5-1	TRBD2	NA	TRBJ2-1	CASSVDAGGLNEQFF	TGCGCCAGCAGCGTGGACGCGGGGGGGTTGAATGAGCAGTTCTTC
11	TRBV20-1	NA	NA	TRBJ2-1	CSARKGDEQFF	TGCAGTGCTAGAAAAGGGGATGAGCAGTTCTTC
16	TRBV7-9	TRBD1	NA	TRBJ2-1	CASSPRTGAAYNEQFF	TGTGCCAGCAGCCCCCGGACAGGGGCTGCCTACAATGAGCAGTTCTTC
14	TRBV30	NA	NA	TRBJ1-1	CAWRSRGWDTEAFF	TGTGCCTGGAGAAGTAGGGGGTGGGACACTGAAGCTTTCTTT
12	TRBV29-1	NA	NA	TRBJ2-2	CSVRGNTGELFF	TGCAGCGTTCGAGGGAACACCGGGGAGCTGTTTTTT
15	TRBV30	TRBD2	NA	TRBJ2-3	CAWSPKAGGTDTQYF	TGTGCCTGGAGTCCCAAAGCGGGGGGCACAGATACGCAGTATTTT
13	TRBV12-3/TRBV12-4	NA	NA	TRBJ1-1	CASSFRRATEAFF	TGTGCCAGCAGTTTTAGGAGGGCGACTGAAGCTTTCTTT
14	TRBV7-9	NA	NA	TRBJ2-5	CASSQNTGRETQYF	TGTGCCAGCAGCCAAAACACAGGGAGAGAGACCCAGTACTTC
15	TRBV2	TRBD2	NA	TRBJ2-3	CASSGGGGPTDTQYF	TGTGCCAGCAGTGGGGGCGGGGGACCCACAGATACGCAGTATTTT